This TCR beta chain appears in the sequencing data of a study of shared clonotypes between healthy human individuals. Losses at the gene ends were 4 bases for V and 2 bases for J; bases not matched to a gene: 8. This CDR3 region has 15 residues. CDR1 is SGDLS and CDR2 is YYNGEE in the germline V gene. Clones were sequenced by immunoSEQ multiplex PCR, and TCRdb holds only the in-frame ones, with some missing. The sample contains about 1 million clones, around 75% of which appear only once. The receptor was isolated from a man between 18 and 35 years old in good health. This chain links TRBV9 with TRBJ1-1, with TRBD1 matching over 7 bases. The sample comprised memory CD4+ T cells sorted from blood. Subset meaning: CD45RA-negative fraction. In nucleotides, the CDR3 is TGTGCCAGCAGCACTGCAGGGGGAAAAAACACTGAAGCTTTCTTT. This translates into CASSTAGGKNTEAFF.